The sequence of this T cell receptor beta chain was determined in a study of cytomegalovirus exposure and HLA in healthy donors. Study findings and constraints: Most TCR sequences showed up rarely, but some public TCRs showed up in many donors.

A single count supports this clone. The antigen is not known. PCR primers comprised 60 Vbeta and 13 Jbeta primers. Assay used: immunoSEQ multiplex PCR; TCRdb lists only in-frame clones, some missing. Of 120,000 or so clones listed, 80% are singletons. The source is a man in his forties or fifties in good health and CMV-seronegative. What was sequenced was PBMCs.

CDR3 residues: CASSLDWGGGQYF. The CDR3 DNA follows: TGTGCCAGCAGCTTAGATTGGGGAGGAGGGCAGTACTTC. The V and J genes are TRBV7-9 and TRBJ2-7; maybe TRBD2 (6 bases). This CDR3 comprises 13 residues. Germline CDR1 reads SEHNR; CDR2 reads FQNEAQ (reference sequence). Trimming stripped 1 base from V and 9 bases from J, with 13 bases between.